This T cell receptor beta chain came from a study of T-cell reconstitution after alpha-beta-depleted transplantation in children (dated by TCRdb to about 2016). For the study in its entirety: Using TCR repertoire profiling, the study followed T-cell immune reconstitution in a quantitative way in children after TCRalphabeta/CD19-depleted allogeneic hematopoietic cell transplantation. What the authors observed across the whole study: Over subsequent months, a decline in hyperexpanded clone frequencies was noted, and after one year, T-cell counts and TCRbeta diversity were mostly ascribed to newly produced T cells. In some patients, high TCRbeta diversity at day 60 was attributed to recipient T cells and intrathymic progenitors that had survived conditioning. The apparently early recovery of alphabetaT-cell counts about two months after transplant reportedly depended on only several hundred rapidly expanded clones that came from non-depleted graft cells.

The treatment or condition label for this specimen denotes: allogeneic hematopoietic cell transplantation with graft depleted of TCRalphabeta T cells and CD19 B cells. The children who served as transplant recipients had been given grafts of TCRalphabeta/CD19-depleted allogeneic hematopoietic cells. This clonotype occurred a few times. The target of this receptor is not known. No much larger clone exists at a distance of one base, and base qualities are not known. Library preparation used PCR. Sequencing used an Illumina HiSeq 2500. TCR library preparation used molecular barcoding, with unique molecular identifiers applied to normalize quantification of the TCRbeta repertoire. The public sequencing data were trimmed at Q25 with fastp and processed into clonotypes with MiXCR by TCRdb, which kept only in-frame beta chains. For every CDR3 protein sequence, its rows merge into one entry that carries the most common genes and DNA. For this sample the table gives over 100,000 distinct CDR3 sequences, of which 10% were detected only once. Jointly, the top ten make up 34% of the sample.

CDR1 and CDR2 are read off the germline V gene as MNHEY and SVGAGI. After removal of 5 bases from V and 3 bases from J, the junction retains 9 bases not matched to a gene. CDR3 length: 15 amino acids, cysteine to phenylalanine. This entry keeps only the CDR3 DNA: 45 bases, framed from base 1. The sequencing here drew on PBMCs, taken before TCRalphabeta/CD19-depleted stem cell transplant. The chain employs TRBV6-5 and TRBJ2-7, and 8 junctional nucleotides match TRBD1. The clonotype was recovered from a boy between 2 and 10 years old with acute lymphoblastic leukemia, due to receive a stem cell transplant. CDR3 protein: CASSAIPGQVYEQYF. The sequence in DNA is TGTGCCAGCAGTGCTATACCGGGACAGGTCTACGAGCAGTACTTC.